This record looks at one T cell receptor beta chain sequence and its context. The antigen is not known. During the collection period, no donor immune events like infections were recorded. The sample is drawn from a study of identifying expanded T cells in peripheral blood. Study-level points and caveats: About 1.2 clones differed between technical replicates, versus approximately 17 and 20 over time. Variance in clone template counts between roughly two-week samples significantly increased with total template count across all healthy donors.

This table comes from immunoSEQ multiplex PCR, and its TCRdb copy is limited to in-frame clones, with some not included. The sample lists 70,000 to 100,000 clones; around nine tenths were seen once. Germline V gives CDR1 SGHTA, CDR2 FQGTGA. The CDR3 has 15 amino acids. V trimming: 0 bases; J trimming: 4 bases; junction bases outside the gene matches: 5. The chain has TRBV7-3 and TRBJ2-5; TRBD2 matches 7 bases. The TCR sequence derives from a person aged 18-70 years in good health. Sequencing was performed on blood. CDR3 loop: CASSLTAGEGETQYF. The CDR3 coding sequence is TGTGCCAGCAGCTTAACTGCGGGGGAGGGAGAGACCCAGTACTTC.